The source of this TCR beta chain is a study of regulatory T cells in long-lasting Graves disease. Overall study context: Newly diagnosed Graves' patients had under 3 months of antithyroid drugs. Study-wide results and caveats: Because few samples were included, accuracy may have been lower.

Relying on iRepertoire HTBI primers and Arm-PCR of CDR3 regions, the team built TCR beta libraries. TCRdb re-called the multiplex PCR reads through MiXCR, storing one row per CDR3 protein. The data contain approximately 350,000 distinct CDR3 sequences, around 17% of them singletons. Trimming removed 0 bases from V and 7 bases from J; junction bases left unmatched: 4. In germline, CDR1 is SGHRS, CDR2 YFSETQ. The length of the CDR3 is 14 residues. Time point indicated: newly diagnosed GD, antithyroid drugs for less than 3 months. The TCR library was made from RNA that had been extracted from PBMCs in TRIzol. The patients included were those that came from an endocrinology department in Xi'an, China. The sample holds many counts of this clonotype. The antigen remains unidentified. These data were also reused for a study on T cells in Graves' hyperthyroidism and ophthalmopathy. According to that study: Diagnoses were established using clinical symptoms, serum thyroxine and TRAb, thyroid ultrasound and orbital computed tomography.

This clonotype was obtained from a man aged 40-50 years with Graves disease. Material: peripheral blood mononuclear cells (PBMCs), obtained at new diagnosis, from a patient treated with antithyroid drugs. V is TRBV5-1 and J is TRBJ2-1; 7 bases line up with TRBD1. CDR3 protein: CASSLGTGDNEQFF. CDR3 nucleotides: TGCGCCAGCAGCTTGGGAACAGGGGATAATGAGCAGTTCTTC.